These T cell receptor beta chains were read from a single sample in a study of CD8 T cells in ankylosing spondylitis. TCRdb redid the calling of the 5' RACE reads with MiXCR, one entry per CDR3 protein. The sample lists hundreds of thousands of distinct CDR3 sequences, about an eighth seen once, with about 0.5% in the top ten. The sequenced sample was blood, either unsorted or a sorted T cell fraction (not recorded which). These receptors originate from a male donor with ankylosing spondylitis. Each CDR3 is given with its conserved first and last residue. A D gene is named only where the DNA matches it firmly. Expanded clones get a size class; other rows say once, few or many, or leave the size out.

abundance,d_gene,v_gene,j_gene,CDR3aa,CDR3nt
few,TRBD1,TRBV11-2,TRBJ2-1,CASSYSYRGIEQFF,TGTGCCAGCAGCTATTCGTACAGGGGGATCGAGCAGTTCTTC
many,TRBD1,TRBV29-1,TRBJ1-2,CSVQRQGLDTF,TGCAGCGTCCAAAGACAGGGTTTGGACACCTTC
NA,NA,TRBV10-3,TRBJ1-1,CAISSNGGTEAFF,TGTGCCATTTCCTCGAACGGGGGCACTGAAGCTTTCTTT
many,NA,TRBV6-1,TRBJ1-2,CASTLYATAGNGYTF,TGTGCCAGCACTCTTTACGCCACCGCGGGGAATGGCTACACCTTC
NA,NA,TRBV20-1,TRBJ1-2,CSANRDGNPDLGYTF,TGCAGTGCTAACCGGGACGGCAACCCAGACCTTGGCTACACCTTC
NA,NA,TRBV7-3,TRBJ2-2,CASSQTGSAGELFF,TGTGCCAGCAGTCAAACAGGGTCCGCCGGGGAGCTGTTTTTT
NA,NA,TRBV7-2,TRBJ1-1,CASSLGSKAFF,TGTGCCAGCAGCTTGGGGAGCAAAGCTTTCTTT
NA,TRBD2,TRBV27,TRBJ2-1,CASRNRDYVYNEQFF,TGTGCCAGCAGAAACCGGGACTATGTTTACAATGAGCAGTTCTTC
NA,NA,TRBV20-1,TRBJ1-1,CSARDFGTTEAFF,TGCAGTGCTAGAGATTTCGGGACCACTGAAGCTTTCTTT
few,NA,TRBV7-6,TRBJ2-2,CASSFLSTNTGELFF,TGTGCCAGCAGCTTCCTCTCAACGAACACCGGGGAGCTGTTTTTT
NA,NA,TRBV29-1,TRBJ2-1,CSVDRQYSQFF,TGCAGCGTCGATCGACAGTATTCGCAGTTCTTC
NA,NA,TRBV7-9,TRBJ1-5,CASSLPEQPQHF,TGTGCCAGCAGCTTGCCGGAACAGCCCCAGCATTTT
few,NA,TRBV20-1,TRBJ2-7,CSARSQGGPLYF,TGCAGTGCTAGGAGTCAGGGGGGTCCTCTCTACTTC
NA,NA,TRBV18,TRBJ2-7,CASSPRERYEQYF,TGTGCCAGCTCACCACGAGAACGGTACGAGCAGTACTTC
NA,NA,TRBV28,TRBJ2-7,CASSVGLREYEQYF,TGTGCCAGCAGTGTGGGACTCAGAGAATACGAGCAGTACTTC
few,TRBD1,TRBV13,TRBJ2-5,CASSPTGGYEETQYF,TGTGCCAGCAGCCCGACAGGGGGCTACGAAGAGACCCAGTACTTC
many,TRBD1,TRBV20-1,TRBJ2-3,CSAISGTGRTDTQYF,TGCAGTGCAATTTCCGGGACAGGGAGGACAGATACGCAGTATTTT
NA,NA,TRBV20-1,TRBJ2-5,CSAGAKETQYF,TGCAGTGCGGGGGCCAAAGAGACCCAGTACTTC
few,NA,TRBV6-1,TRBJ2-3,CASSPPDWDTQYF,TGTGCCAGCAGTCCCCCGGACTGGGATACGCAGTATTTT
NA,NA,TRBV24-1,TRBJ2-6,CAITDSSGVNVLTF,TGTGCCATCACCGACAGCTCTGGGGTCAACGTCCTGACTTTC
NA,NA,TRBV6-2/TRBV6-3,TRBJ2-7,CASSYLRTGFRSEQYF,TGTGCCAGCAGTTACCTGCGGACGGGATTCAGGTCCGAGCAGTACTTC
few,NA,TRBV6-1,TRBJ2-2,CASSEAGANTGELFF,TGTGCCAGCAGTGAAGCTGGTGCGAACACCGGGGAGCTGTTTTTT
many,NA,TRBV12-3/TRBV12-4,TRBJ2-7,CASRTDWYEQYF,TGTGCCAGCAGGACCGACTGGTACGAGCAGTACTTC
many,NA,TRBV12-3/TRBV12-4,TRBJ1-2,CASSFRVFVGYTF,TGTGCCAGCAGTTTCAGGGTATTCGTTGGCTACACCTTC
few,NA,TRBV7-2,TRBJ2-1,CASSYYLNEQFF,TGTGCCAGCAGCTATTACCTCAATGAGCAGTTCTTC
NA,TRBD2,TRBV4-2,TRBJ2-1,CASSQGLRSSGRGYEQFF,TGTGCCAGCAGCCAAGGGCTCCGGTCTAGCGGGAGGGGTTATGAGCAGTTCTTC
NA,NA,TRBV10-3,TRBJ1-2,CAISENLREGGYTF,TGTGCCATCAGTGAGAATCTCAGGGAAGGAGGCTACACCTTC
NA,NA,TRBV6-2/TRBV6-3,TRBJ2-7,CASGGTVSYEQYF,TGTGCCAGCGGCGGGACAGTCTCCTACGAGCAGTACTTC
NA,TRBD2,TRBV24-1,TRBJ2-1,CATSDWREGAYNEQFF,TGTGCCACCAGTGACTGGCGGGAGGGCGCCTACAATGAGCAGTTCTTC
many,TRBD2,TRBV6-2/TRBV6-3,TRBJ2-1,CASSTYWRGGRVNEQFF,TGTGCCAGCAGTACCTACTGGCGGGGGGGCCGGGTGAATGAGCAGTTCTTC
many,TRBD1,TRBV10-1,TRBJ2-1,CASSELGGSSYNEQFF,TGCGCCAGCAGTGAGTTAGGGGGCAGCTCCTACAATGAGCAGTTCTTC
many,NA,TRBV5-1,TRBJ1-6,CASSPSEDSPLHF,TGCGCCAGCAGCCCCAGCGAGGATTCACCCCTCCACTTT